This TCR beta chain was found in a study of cytomegalovirus exposure and HLA in healthy donors. General study findings and limits: Trimming of TCR beta V- and J-genes showed a link, identified in a later analysis, to a missense DCLRE1C variant.

About this clone itself: The antigen remains undetermined.

Healthy bone marrow donors made up the donors. V trimming: 3 bases; J trimming: 5 bases; junction bases outside the gene matches: 12. Germline V gives CDR1 MNHNS, CDR2 SASEGT. This CDR3 is 16 amino acids long. Researchers ran the PCR with 60 Vbeta and 13 Jbeta primers. Using immunoSEQ multiplex PCR, the repertoire was profiled, and TCRdb retains in-frame clones only, with some absent. The sample carries about 190,000 clones, about 90% recorded once. The sequenced sample was PBMCs. The V and J genes are TRBV6-1 and TRBJ2-7; the match to TRBD2 covers 8 bases. This clonotype was sampled from a boy younger than 10 in good health and CMV-seronegative. The CDR3 DNA follows: TGTGCCAGCAGTGAGGATAAGCCGGGACTAGGCCACGAGCAGTACTTC. Translated: CASSEDKPGLGHEQYF.